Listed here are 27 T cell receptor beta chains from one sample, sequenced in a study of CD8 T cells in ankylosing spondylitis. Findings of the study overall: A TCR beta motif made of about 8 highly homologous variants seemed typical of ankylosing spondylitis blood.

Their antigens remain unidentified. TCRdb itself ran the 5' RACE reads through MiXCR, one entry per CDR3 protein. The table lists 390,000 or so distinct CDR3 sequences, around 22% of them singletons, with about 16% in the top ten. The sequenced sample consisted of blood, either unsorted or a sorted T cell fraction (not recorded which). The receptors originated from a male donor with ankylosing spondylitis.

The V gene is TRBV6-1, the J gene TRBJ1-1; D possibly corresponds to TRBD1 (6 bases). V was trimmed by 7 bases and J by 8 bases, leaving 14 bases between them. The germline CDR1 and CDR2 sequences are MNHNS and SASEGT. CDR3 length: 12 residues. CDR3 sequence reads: CASNDGTLEAFF. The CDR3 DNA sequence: TGTGCCAGCAACGACGGGACACTAGAAGCTTTCTTT.

CDR3 nucleotides: TGTGCCAGCAGCTTACCCCCGGGACAGGGAGGAGACGTGAACACTGAAGCTTTCTTT. This codes for CASSLPPGQGGDVNTEAFF. The chain has TRBV11-2 and TRBJ1-1, with 9 bases lining up with TRBD1. Germline V gene lookup returns CDR1 SGHAT and CDR2 FQNNGV. V shed 2 bases and J 0 bases; nucleotides not matched to a gene: 13. This CDR3 has 19 residues.

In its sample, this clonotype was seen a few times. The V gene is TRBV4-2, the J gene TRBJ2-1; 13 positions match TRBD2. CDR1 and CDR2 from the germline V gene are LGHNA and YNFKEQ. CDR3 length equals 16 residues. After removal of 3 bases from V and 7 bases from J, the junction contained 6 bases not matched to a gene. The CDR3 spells CASSQAGTSGMNEQFF. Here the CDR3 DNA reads TGTGCCAGCAGCCAGGCCGGGACTAGCGGGATGAATGAGCAGTTCTTC.

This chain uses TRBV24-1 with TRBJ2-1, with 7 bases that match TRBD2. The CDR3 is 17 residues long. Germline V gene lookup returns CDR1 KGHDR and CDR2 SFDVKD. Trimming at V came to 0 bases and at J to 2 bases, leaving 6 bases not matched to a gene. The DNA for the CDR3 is TGTGCCACCAGTGATTTGGCGCGGGGGAGCCCCTACAATGAGCAGTTCTTC. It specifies CATSDLARGSPYNEQFF.

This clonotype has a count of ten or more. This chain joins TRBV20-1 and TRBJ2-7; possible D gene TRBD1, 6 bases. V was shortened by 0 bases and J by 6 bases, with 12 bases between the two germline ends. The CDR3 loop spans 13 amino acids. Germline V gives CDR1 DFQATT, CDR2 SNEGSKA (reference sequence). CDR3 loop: CSARETQGGEQYF. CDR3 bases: TGCAGTGCTAGAGAAACACAGGGCGGCGAGCAGTACTTC.

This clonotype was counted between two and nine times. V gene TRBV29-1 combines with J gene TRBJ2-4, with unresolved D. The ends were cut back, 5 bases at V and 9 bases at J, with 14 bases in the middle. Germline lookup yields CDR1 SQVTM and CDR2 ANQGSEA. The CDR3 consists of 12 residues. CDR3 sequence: CSVFSWDGIQYF. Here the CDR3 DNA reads TGCAGCGTTTTCTCGTGGGATGGCATTCAGTACTTC.

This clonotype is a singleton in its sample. The CDR3 protein is CAVATAGRYNEQFF. CDR3 sequence (DNA): TGTGCCGTAGCTACGGCGGGTCGATACAATGAGCAGTTCTTC. The J gene is TRBJ2-1, the V gene TRBV2; weak D call: TRBD2 (5 bases). CDR3 length: 14 residues. The germline gives CDR1 SNHLY, CDR2 FYNNEI. Between the trimmed V and J ends, which lost 11 bases and 4 bases, there was a span of 18 bases.

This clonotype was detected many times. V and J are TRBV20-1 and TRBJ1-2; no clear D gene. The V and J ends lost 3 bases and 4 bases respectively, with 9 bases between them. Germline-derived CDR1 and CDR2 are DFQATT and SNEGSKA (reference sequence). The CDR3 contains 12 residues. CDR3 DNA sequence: TGCAGTGCTAGTTCAGGCCCCTATGGCTACACCTTC. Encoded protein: CSASSGPYGYTF.

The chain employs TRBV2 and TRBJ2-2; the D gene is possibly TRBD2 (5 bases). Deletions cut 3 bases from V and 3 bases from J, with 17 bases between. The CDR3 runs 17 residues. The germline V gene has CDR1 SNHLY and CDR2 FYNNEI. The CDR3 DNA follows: TGTGCCAGCAGTGACAACAAGGCACTGAGGGACACCGGGGAGCTGTTTTTT. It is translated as CASSDNKALRDTGELFF.

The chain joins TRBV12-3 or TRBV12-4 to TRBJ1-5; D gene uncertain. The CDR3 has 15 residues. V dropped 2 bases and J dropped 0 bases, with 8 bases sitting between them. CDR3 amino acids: CASSLHGNSNQPQHF. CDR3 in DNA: TGTGCCAGCAGTTTACATGGGAATAGCAATCAGCCCCAGCATTTT.

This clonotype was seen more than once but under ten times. CDR3 region: CASSPRPLSTNEKLFF. The CDR3 nucleotides read TGCGCCAGCAGCCCTAGACCTCTTTCAACTAATGAAAAACTGTTTTTT. The rearrangement uses TRBV4-3 and TRBJ1-4; no reliable D call. The CDR3 has 16 amino acids. Germline assignment: CDR1 LGHNA and CDR2 YSLEER. V lost 4 bases and J 0 bases, leaving 12 bases between the germline ends.

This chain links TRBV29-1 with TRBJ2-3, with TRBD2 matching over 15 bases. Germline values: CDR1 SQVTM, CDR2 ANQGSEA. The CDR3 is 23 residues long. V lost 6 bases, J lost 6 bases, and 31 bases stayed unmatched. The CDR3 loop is CSVLFTGGGGTSGRSHKLDTQYF. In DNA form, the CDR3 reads TGCAGCGTCCTATTCACTGGTGGAGGCGGGACTAGCGGGAGGTCCCACAAGTTGGATACGCAGTATTTT.

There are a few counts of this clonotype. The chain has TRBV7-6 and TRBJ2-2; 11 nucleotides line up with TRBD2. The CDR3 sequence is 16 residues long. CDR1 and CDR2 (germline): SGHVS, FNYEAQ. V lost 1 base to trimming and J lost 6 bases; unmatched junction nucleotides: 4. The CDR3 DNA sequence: TGTGCCAGCAGCTTAGAAGTAGCGGGAGGGGCCGGGGAGCTGTTTTTT. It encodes CASSLEVAGGAGELFF.

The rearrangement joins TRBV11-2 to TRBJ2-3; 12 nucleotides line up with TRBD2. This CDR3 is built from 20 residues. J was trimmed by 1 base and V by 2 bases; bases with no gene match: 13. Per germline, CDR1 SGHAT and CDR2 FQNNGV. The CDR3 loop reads CASSLREGGLAGHRTDTQYF. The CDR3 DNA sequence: TGTGCCAGCAGCTTAAGGGAAGGTGGACTAGCGGGACACCGCACAGATACGCAGTATTTT.

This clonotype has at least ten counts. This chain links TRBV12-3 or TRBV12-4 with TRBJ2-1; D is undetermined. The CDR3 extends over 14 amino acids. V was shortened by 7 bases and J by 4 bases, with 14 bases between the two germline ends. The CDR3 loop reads CASNPRLNYNEQFF. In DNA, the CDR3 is TGTGCCAGCAATCCGAGACTTAATTACAATGAGCAGTTCTTC.

As DNA, the CDR3 is TGCAGTGCTAGAGATCAGCGGAGGGCCACCTACGAGCAGTACTTC. Translation: CSARDQRRATYEQYF. The J gene is TRBJ2-7, the V gene TRBV20-1; D possibly corresponds to TRBD2 (6 bases). The germline V gene encodes CDR1 DFQATT and CDR2 SNEGSKA (reference sequence). The ends were cut back, 0 bases at V and 2 bases at J, with 14 bases in the middle. The CDR3 length is 15 residues.

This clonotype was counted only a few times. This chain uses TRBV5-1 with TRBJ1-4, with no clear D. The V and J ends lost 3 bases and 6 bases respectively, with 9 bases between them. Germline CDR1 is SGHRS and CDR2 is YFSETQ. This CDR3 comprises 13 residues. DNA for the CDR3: TGCGCCAGCAGCTCCTTTAACGATGAAAAACTGTTTTTT. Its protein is CASSSFNDEKLFF.

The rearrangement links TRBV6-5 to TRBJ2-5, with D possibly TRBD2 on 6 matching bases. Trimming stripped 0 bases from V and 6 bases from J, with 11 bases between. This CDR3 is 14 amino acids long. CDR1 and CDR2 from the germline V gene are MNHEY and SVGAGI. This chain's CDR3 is CASSYSEGSKTQYF. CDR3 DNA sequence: TGTGCCAGCAGTTACTCGGAGGGCAGCAAGACCCAGTACTTC.

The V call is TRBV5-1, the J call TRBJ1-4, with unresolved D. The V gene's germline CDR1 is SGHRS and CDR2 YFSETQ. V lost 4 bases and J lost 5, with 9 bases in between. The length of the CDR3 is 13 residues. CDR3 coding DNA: TGCGCCAGCAGCGGCCTGGGGAATGAAAAACTGTTTTTT. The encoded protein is CASSGLGNEKLFF.

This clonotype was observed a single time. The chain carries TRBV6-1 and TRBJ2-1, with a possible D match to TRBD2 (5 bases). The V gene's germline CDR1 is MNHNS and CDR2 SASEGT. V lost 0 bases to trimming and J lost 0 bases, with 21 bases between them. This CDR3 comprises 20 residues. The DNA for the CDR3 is TGTGCCAGCAGTGAAGCCGTGATCCCCCGGACGGGGAGCTCCTACAATGAGCAGTTCTTC. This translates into CASSEAVIPRTGSSYNEQFF.

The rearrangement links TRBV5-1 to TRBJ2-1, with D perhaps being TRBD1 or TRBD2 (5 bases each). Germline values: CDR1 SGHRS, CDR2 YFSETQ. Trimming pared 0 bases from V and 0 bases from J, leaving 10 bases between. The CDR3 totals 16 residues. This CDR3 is CASSLVGDHSYNEQFF. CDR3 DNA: TGCGCCAGCAGCTTGGTAGGGGACCACTCCTACAATGAGCAGTTCTTC. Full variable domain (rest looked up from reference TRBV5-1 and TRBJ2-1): KAGVTQTPRYLIKTRGQQVTLSCSPISGHRSVSWYQQTPGQGLQFLFEYFSETQRNKGNFPGRFSGRQFSNSRSEMNVSTLELGDSALYLCASSLVGDHSYNEQFFGPGTRLTVL.

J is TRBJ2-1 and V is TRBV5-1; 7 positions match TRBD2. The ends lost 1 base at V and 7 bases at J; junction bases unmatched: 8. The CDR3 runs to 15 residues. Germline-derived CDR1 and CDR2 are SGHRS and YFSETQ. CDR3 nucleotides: TGCGCCAGCAGCTTGACTGCGGGAGCTGGGAATGAGCAGTTCTTC. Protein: CASSLTAGAGNEQFF.

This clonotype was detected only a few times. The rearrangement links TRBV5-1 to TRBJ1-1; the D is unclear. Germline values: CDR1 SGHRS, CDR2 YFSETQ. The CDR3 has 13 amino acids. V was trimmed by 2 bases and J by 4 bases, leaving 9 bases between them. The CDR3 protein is CASSFAGSTEAFF. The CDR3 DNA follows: TGCGCCAGCAGCTTTGCGGGTAGCACTGAAGCTTTCTTT.

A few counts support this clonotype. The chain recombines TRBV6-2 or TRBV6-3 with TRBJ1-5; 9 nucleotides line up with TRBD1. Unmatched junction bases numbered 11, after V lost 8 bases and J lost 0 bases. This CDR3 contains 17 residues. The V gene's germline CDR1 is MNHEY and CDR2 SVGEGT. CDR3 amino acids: CASGDRALFPSNQPQHF. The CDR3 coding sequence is TGTGCCAGCGGGGACAGGGCGCTATTTCCTAGCAATCAGCCCCAGCATTTT.

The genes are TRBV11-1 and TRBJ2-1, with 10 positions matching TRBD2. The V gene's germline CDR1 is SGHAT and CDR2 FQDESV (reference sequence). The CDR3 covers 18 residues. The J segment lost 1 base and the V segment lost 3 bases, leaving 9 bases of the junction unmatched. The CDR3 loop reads CASSFSAGGYLSYNEQFF. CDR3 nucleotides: TGTGCCAGCAGCTTTTCAGCGGGAGGGTACCTTTCCTACAATGAGCAGTTCTTC.

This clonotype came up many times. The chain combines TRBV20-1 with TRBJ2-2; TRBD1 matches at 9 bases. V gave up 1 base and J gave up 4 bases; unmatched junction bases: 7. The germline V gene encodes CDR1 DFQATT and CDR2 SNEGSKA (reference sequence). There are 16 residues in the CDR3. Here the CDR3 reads CSARARDRAGTGELFF. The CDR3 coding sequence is TGCAGTGCTAGAGCAAGGGACAGGGCGGGCACCGGGGAGCTGTTTTTT.

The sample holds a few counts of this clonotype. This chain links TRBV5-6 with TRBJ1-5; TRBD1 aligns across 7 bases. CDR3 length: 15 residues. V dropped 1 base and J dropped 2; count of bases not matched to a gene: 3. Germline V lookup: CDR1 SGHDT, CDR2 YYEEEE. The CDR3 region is CASSLTGVRNQPQHF. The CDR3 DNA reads TGTGCCAGCAGCTTGACAGGGGTCCGCAATCAGCCCCAGCATTTT.